The subject of this entry is one TCR beta chain. Its antigen is undetermined. The authors drew 8.5 to 10 milliliters of peripheral blood from each donor. V was shortened by 6 bases and J by 4 bases, with 23 bases between the two germline ends. CDR3 length equals 17 residues. CDR1 and CDR2 (germline): MNHEY, SVGEGT. A sample-barcoded 5' primer and a J-beta primer mix were used in a second PCR of about 6 to 12 cycles. Via MiXCR, TCRdb re-called the 5' RACE reads, giving one row per CDR3 protein. The profile shows about 2 million distinct CDR3 sequences, roughly 50% of them singletons. This specimen belongs to a study of blood T cells in healthy people across ages. Regarding the study as a whole: It was not possible, with unsorted PBMCs, to conclusively compare naive and antigen-experienced cells.

The rearrangement joins TRBV6-2 or TRBV6-3 to TRBJ2-3; D possibly matches TRBD1 or TRBD2 (5 bases each). The receptor comes from a woman aged 40 to 50 in good health. The specimen sequenced was blood. CDR3: CASSLDLTGRLADTQYF. The CDR3 DNA is TGTGCCAGCAGCCTCGACCTCACGGGGCGTCTAGCAGATACGCAGTATTTT.